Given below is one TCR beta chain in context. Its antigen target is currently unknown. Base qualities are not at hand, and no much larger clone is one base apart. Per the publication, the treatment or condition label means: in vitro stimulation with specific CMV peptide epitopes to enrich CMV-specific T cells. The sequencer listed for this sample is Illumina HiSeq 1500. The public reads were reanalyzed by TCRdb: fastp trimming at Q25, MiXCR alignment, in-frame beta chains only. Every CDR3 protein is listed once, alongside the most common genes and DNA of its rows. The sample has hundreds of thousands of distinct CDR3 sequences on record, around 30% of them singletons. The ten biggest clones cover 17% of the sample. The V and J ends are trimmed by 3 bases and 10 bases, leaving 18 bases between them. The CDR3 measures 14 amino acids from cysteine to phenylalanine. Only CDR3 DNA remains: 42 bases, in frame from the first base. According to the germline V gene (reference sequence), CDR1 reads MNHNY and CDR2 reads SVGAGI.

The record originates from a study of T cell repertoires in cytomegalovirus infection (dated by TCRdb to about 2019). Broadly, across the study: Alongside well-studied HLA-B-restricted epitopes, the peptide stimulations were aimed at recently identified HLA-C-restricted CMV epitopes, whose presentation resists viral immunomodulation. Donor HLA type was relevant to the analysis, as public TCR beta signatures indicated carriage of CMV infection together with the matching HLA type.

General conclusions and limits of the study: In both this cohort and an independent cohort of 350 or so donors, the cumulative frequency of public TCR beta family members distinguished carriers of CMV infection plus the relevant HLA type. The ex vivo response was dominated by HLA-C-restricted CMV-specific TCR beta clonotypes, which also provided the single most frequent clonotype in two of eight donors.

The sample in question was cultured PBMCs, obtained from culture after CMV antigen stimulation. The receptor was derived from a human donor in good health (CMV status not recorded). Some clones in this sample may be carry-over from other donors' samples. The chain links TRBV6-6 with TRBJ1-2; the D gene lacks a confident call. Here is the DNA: TGTGCCAGCAGTTATATTCAGAGACCAGCTGACTACACCTTC. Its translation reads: CASSYIQRPADYTF.